The table lists the clone carrying this T cell receptor (beta chain) with a count of one. Data came from immunoSEQ multiplex PCR; TCRdb stores just in-frame clones and leaves some out. This sample has about 34,000 clones, with roughly four fifths found just once. V lost 2 bases, J lost 1 base, and 4 bases lay in between. The germline V gene has CDR1 SGDLS and CDR2 YYNGEE. The CDR3 totals 13 residues. The data belong to a study of OX40 agonist ivuxolimab in advanced cancers. The clonotype comes from an adult with an advanced solid tumor such as melanoma, head and neck, liver or kidney cancer. The J gene is TRBJ1-5, the V gene TRBV9; D gene uncertain. The sample was CD4+ or CD8+ T cells sorted from blood, taken in a trial of the OX40 agonist ivuxolimab. For the CDR3, the DNA is TGTGCCAGCAGCGTGGGAAGCAATCAGCCCCAGCATTTT. Its translation: CASSVGSNQPQHF.